Below, 22 T cell receptor beta chains from the same sample are listed, as sequenced in a study of monozygotic twins with cystic fibrosis (dated by TCRdb to the early 2020s). The receptor library was made with the immunoSEQ multiplex PCR assay. The clones in this table, taken by TCRdb from immuneACCESS, are in-frame only. Not every clone is retained; where verified, under half of the shortfall comes from an unresolved V gene, and the cause of the rest is unknown. Counted in this sample were 14,000 or so clones; 90% to 95% of them appeared once. Of the sample, less than 10% is held by the ten largest clones. The specimen sequenced was blood. The receptors originated from a girl aged 2 to 9 with cystic fibrosis.

This clone was found once. V gene TRBV2 combines with J gene TRBJ2-3; 10 nucleotides line up with TRBD1. Germline trimming cut 11 bases from V and 4 bases from J; bases unmatched to any gene: 9. Germline CDR1 reads SNHLY; CDR2 reads FYNNEI. This CDR3 spans 14 amino acids. The CDR3 is CAHKGTGDPDTQYF. CDR3 bases: TGTGCCCACAAGGGGACAGGGGACCCAGATACGCAGTATTTT.

This rearrangement joins TRBV5-1 to TRBJ1-4; D is uncertain. The V gene lost 2 bases and the J gene lost 7 bases, with 12 bases spanning the gap. Germline lookup yields CDR1 SGHRS and CDR2 YFSETQ. There are 14 residues in the CDR3. The CDR3 protein is CASSFNSPGEKLFF. CDR3 sequence (DNA): TGCGCCAGCAGCTTTAATTCTCCCGGTGAAAAACTGTTTTTT. Drawing the rest from reference TRBV5-1 and TRBJ1-4, the complete variable domain is KAGVTQTPRYLIKTRGQQVTLSCSPISGHRSVSWYQQTPGQGLQFLFEYFSETQRNKGNFPGRFSGRQFSNSRSEMNVSTLELGDSALYLCASSFNSPGEKLFFGSGTQLSVL.

The rearrangement links TRBV4-1 to TRBJ2-3; 8 nucleotides agree with TRBD1. The length of the CDR3 is 18 residues. Germline values: CDR1 MGHRA, CDR2 YSYEKL. The trim removed 0 bases at V and 1 base at J, leaving 9 bases unmatched. In DNA, the CDR3 is TGCGCCAGCAGCCAAGACACATCAGGGGGCTATCGCACAGATACGCAGTATTTT. Translating gives CASSQDTSGGYRTDTQYF.

V is TRBV4-3 and J is TRBJ2-1; the D gene could be TRBD1 or TRBD2 (5 bases each). Germline V gene data show CDR1 as LGHNA and CDR2 as YSLEER. V dropped 4 bases and J dropped 7 bases, with 14 bases sitting between them. The CDR3 spans 14 residues. CDR3 amino acids: CASSPKSWGNEQFF. The CDR3 region has the DNA TGCGCCAGCAGCCCCAAATCATGGGGGAATGAGCAGTTCTTC.

The rearrangement joins TRBV6-5 to TRBJ2-3; D unclear. In germline, CDR1 is MNHEY, CDR2 SVGAGI. This CDR3 is 13 amino acids long. V lost 1 base and J lost 3, with 5 bases in between. In DNA, the CDR3 is TGTGCCAGCAGTTACTTGGGAACAGATACGCAGTATTTT. The encoded protein is CASSYLGTDTQYF.

V gene TRBV7-9 combines with J gene TRBJ1-3; D might be TRBD1 (5 bases). The length of the CDR3 is 16 residues. V gave up 7 bases and J gave up 2 bases, with 18 bases separating them. Looked up from germline, CDR1 is SEHNR and CDR2 is FQNEAQ (reference sequence). The CDR3 nucleotides read TGTGCCAGCACCGCCATCTCCGGGGGGACTGGAAACACCATATATTTT. Its protein is CASTAISGGTGNTIYF.

This clone was counted only a few times. The CDR3 DNA is TGTGCCAGCATACTCGGGGGCACTGAAGCTTTCTTT. Protein product: CASILGGTEAFF. The chain uses TRBV6-5 and TRBJ1-1; D perhaps matches TRBD1 (5 bases). This CDR3 comprises 12 residues. Trimming took off 7 bases at V and 4 bases at J, with 10 bases between the two ends. Germline values: CDR1 MNHEY, CDR2 SVGAGI.

This sequence joins TRBV5-1 and TRBJ2-3, with D possibly TRBD2 on 6 matching bases. In germline, CDR1 is SGHRS, CDR2 YFSETQ. V was clipped by 4 bases and J by 6 bases, with 15 bases between them. The CDR3 totals 14 residues. CDR3 sequence: CASSPGLVLDTQYF. Written as DNA, the CDR3 is TGCGCCAGCAGCCCGGGACTCGTCTTGGATACGCAGTATTTT.

The V call is TRBV5-6, the J call TRBJ1-2, with 10 bases that match TRBD1. The germline V gene encodes CDR1 SGHDT and CDR2 YYEEEE. CDR3 length: 15 amino acids. The J segment lost 5 bases and the V segment lost 3 bases, leaving 7 bases of the junction unmatched. The CDR3 DNA sequence: TGTGCCAGCAGCTGGGGACAGGGGAGGAATTATGGCTACACCTTC. The encoded protein is CASSWGQGRNYGYTF.

The genes are TRBV5-1 and TRBJ1-4; 8 bases fit TRBD1. CDR3 size: 14 residues. CDR1 is SGHRS, CDR2 YFSETQ, per germline. After removal of 4 bases from V and 3 bases from J, the junction contained 2 bases not matched to a gene. The CDR3 reads CASSQTGANEKLFF. CDR3 DNA sequence: TGCGCCAGCAGCCAGACAGGGGCTAATGAAAAACTGTTTTTT.

The V call is TRBV19, the J call TRBJ2-5; TRBD2 might be the D (5 bases). V was trimmed by 3 bases and J by 9 bases, leaving 14 bases between them. The CDR3 has 13 residues. The germline V gene encodes CDR1 LNHDA and CDR2 SQIVND (reference sequence). DNA for the CDR3: TGTGCCAGTAGTATTGATACTAGTTTAGCCCAGTACTTC. Translating it yields CASSIDTSLAQYF.

This chain uses TRBV28 with TRBJ2-7; 7 positions agree with TRBD1. This CDR3 contains 16 residues. The J segment lost 6 bases and the V segment lost 2 bases, leaving 13 bases of the junction unmatched. The germline V gene encodes CDR1 MDHEN and CDR2 SYDVKM. CDR3 bases: TGTGCCAGCAGTTTACAGGGGGACGTAAACACATTCGAGCAGTACTTC. Protein sequence: CASSLQGDVNTFEQYF.

This chain links TRBV7-2 with TRBJ2-3; 10 bases are shared with TRBD2. CDR1 SGHTA and CDR2 FQGNSA come from the germline V gene. CDR3 length: 15 amino acids. The V gene end was trimmed by 4 bases and the J gene end by 5 bases; junction bases not matched to a gene: 6. The chain's CDR3 is CASSSTSGDGDTQYF. In DNA form, the CDR3 reads TGTGCCAGCAGCTCAACTAGCGGGGACGGAGATACGCAGTATTTT. The whole variable domain, filled in from reference TRBV7-2 and TRBJ2-3, reads GAGVSQSPSNKVTEKGKDVELRCDPISGHTALYWYRQSLGQGLEFLIYFQGNSAPDKSGLPSDRFSAERTGGSVSTLTIQRTQQEDSAVYLCASSSTSGDGDTQYFGPGTRLTVL.

V and J are TRBV30 and TRBJ2-7; D uncertain. The CDR3 spans 12 residues. Trimming left V 0 bases short and J 5 bases short, with 8 bases between. Per germline, CDR1 GTSNPN and CDR2 SVGIG (reference sequence). The CDR3 spells CAWSVKSHEQYF. As DNA, the CDR3 is TGTGCCTGGAGTGTAAAGAGCCACGAGCAGTACTTC.

The chain carries TRBV30 and TRBJ1-2; the D is unclear. The length of the CDR3 is 13 residues. The V end was cut by 0 bases, the J end by 8 bases, with 13 bases between. Germline V gene sequence: CDR1 GTSNPN, CDR2 SVGIG (reference sequence). This CDR3 is CAWSVVEFGGYTF. Written as DNA, the CDR3 is TGTGCCTGGAGTGTAGTGGAGTTCGGCGGCTACACCTTC.

The chain is built from TRBV7-9 and TRBJ1-1; D remains ambiguous. The CDR3 covers 13 residues. The V end lost 5 bases, the J end lost 4 bases, and 11 bases lay between the germline ends. Germline-derived CDR1 and CDR2 are SEHNR and FQNEAQ (reference sequence). Here the CDR3 reads CASSPQVGTEAFF. CDR3 nucleotide sequence: TGTGCCAGCAGCCCTCAAGTGGGCACTGAAGCTTTCTTT.

The chain combines TRBV10-1 with TRBJ2-1, with 7 bases matching TRBD2. Germline V lookup: CDR1 WNHNN, CDR2 SYGVQD (reference sequence). The CDR3 is 16 amino acids. V lost 3 bases to trimming and J lost 0 bases; unmatched junction nucleotides: 5. The CDR3 sequence is CASSETSASSYNEQFF. As DNA, the CDR3 is TGCGCCAGCAGTGAAACTAGCGCTAGCTCCTACAATGAGCAGTTCTTC.

The rearrangement joins TRBV9 to TRBJ1-2, with 9 bases aligning to TRBD1. Looked up from germline, CDR1 is SGDLS and CDR2 is YYNGEE. J gave up 8 bases and V 3 bases, and 2 bases lay outside the gene matches. This CDR3 is built from 12 residues. Here the CDR3 DNA reads TGTGCCAGCAGCGCGGACAGGGGCGGCTACACCTTC. Translating gives CASSADRGGYTF.

The V and J genes are TRBV2 and TRBJ2-4; D may be TRBD2 (5 bases). Germline CDR1 reads SNHLY; CDR2 reads FYNNEI. V was pared by 6 bases and J by 4 bases, with 13 bases between. The CDR3 is made up of 14 amino acids. CDR3 amino acids: CASRGGSLKNIQYF. CDR3 bases: TGTGCCAGCAGAGGCGGGTCCCTTAAAAACATTCAGTACTTC. Using reference TRBV2 and TRBJ2-4 for the parts outside the CDR3, the full variable domain is EPEVTQTPSHQVTQMGQEVILRCVPISNHLYFYWYRQILGQKVEFLVSFYNNEISEKSEIFDDQFSVERPDGSNFTLKIRSTKLEDSAMYFCASRGGSLKNIQYFGAGTRLSVL.

The chain employs TRBV19 and TRBJ1-2, with D unresolved. With 9 bases removed from V and 2 bases from J, the gap between germline ends came to 19 bases. Germline CDR1 reads LNHDA; CDR2 reads SQIVND (reference sequence). The CDR3 spans 15 residues. The CDR3: CASFRWDAPNYGYTF. CDR3 bases: TGTGCCAGCTTTCGGTGGGATGCGCCAAACTATGGCTACACCTTC.

This sequence joins TRBV9 and TRBJ2-3; 13 bases map to TRBD2. The junction had 9 bases not matched to a gene; V was cut back by 3 bases and J by 5 bases. Germline V gives CDR1 SGDLS, CDR2 YYNGEE. The CDR3 is 17 amino acids. The CDR3 region is CASSGTGTSGTGDTQYF. In nucleotides, the CDR3 is TGTGCCAGCAGCGGAACCGGGACTAGCGGGACGGGAGATACGCAGTATTTT. Together with reference TRBV9 and TRBJ2-3, the CDR3 gives the full variable domain: DSGVTQTPKHLITATGQRVTLRCSPRSGDLSVYWYQQSLDQGLQFLIQYYNGEERAKGNILERFSAQQFPDLHSELNLSSLELGDSALYFCASSGTGTSGTGDTQYFGPGTRLTVL.

The CDR3 sequence: CASTRTSGSGAGELFF. CDR3 coding DNA: TGTGCCAGCACCCGGACTAGCGGGAGCGGTGCCGGGGAGCTGTTTTTT. The chain carries TRBV9 and TRBJ2-2; 13 bases line up with TRBD2. The CDR3 loop spans 16 amino acids. Germline assignment: CDR1 SGDLS and CDR2 YYNGEE. V shed 6 bases and J 6 bases; nucleotides not matched to a gene: 8.